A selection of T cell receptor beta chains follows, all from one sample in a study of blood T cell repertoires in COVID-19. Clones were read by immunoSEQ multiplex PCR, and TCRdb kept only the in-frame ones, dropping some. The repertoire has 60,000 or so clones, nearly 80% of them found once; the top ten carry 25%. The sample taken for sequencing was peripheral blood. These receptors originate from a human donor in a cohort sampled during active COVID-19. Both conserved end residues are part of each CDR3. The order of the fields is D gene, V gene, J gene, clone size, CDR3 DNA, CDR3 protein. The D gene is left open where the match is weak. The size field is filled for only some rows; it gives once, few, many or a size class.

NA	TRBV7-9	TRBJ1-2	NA	TGTGCCAGCAGCTTAGCGGACACGGTTTCTGGCTACACCTTC	CASSLADTVSGYTF
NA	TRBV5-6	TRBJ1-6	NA	TGTGCCAGCAGCTGGGGGAGGAGGAGGGCAAATTCACCCCTCCACTTT	CASSWGRRRANSPLHF
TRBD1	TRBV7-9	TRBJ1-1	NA	TGTGCCAGCAGCCACGGACAGGTGGGGACTGAAGCTTTCTTT	CASSHGQVGTEAFF
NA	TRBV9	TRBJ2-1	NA	TGTGCCAGCAGCGGGACCTTTCTGGGAGTAGGAGAGGATGAGCAGTTCTTC	CASSGTFLGVGEDEQFF
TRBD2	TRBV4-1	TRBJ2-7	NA	TGCGCCAGCAGCCTAGGACTAGCCGGATCCTACGAGCAGTACTTC	CASSLGLAGSYEQYF
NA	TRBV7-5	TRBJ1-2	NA	TGTGCCAGATCCCCGGGACAGGTTCGTAACTATGGCTACACCTTC	CARSPGQVRNYGYTF
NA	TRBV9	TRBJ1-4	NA	TGTGCCAGCAGCCGAAGACAGTTACCGTTTGGGGAAAAACTGTTTTTT	CASSRRQLPFGEKLFF
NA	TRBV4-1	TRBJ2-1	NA	TGCGCCAGCAGCCCGGGCCGGGACTTGAGCTCCTACAATGAGCAGTTCTTC	CASSPGRDLSSYNEQFF
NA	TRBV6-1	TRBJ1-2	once	TGTGCCAGCAGTGAAGCAAGGGGCGGATGGTATGGCTACACCTTC	CASSEARGGWYGYTF
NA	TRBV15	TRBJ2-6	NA	TGTGCCACCAGCAGAGTGCGTGGTGGGGCCAACGTCCTGACTTTC	CATSRVRGGANVLTF
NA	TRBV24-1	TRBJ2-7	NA	TGTGCCACCAGTTCCCAGGGGAGCCACGAGCAGTACTTC	CATSSQGSHEQYF
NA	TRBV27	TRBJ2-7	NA	TGTGCCAGCAGTTCTCGACGAGGCAGGGCCCTTAACTACGAGCAGTACTTC	CASSSRRGRALNYEQYF
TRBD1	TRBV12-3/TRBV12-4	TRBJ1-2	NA	TGTGCCAGCAGTATGGGACAGGGGTATGGCTACACCTTC	CASSMGQGYGYTF
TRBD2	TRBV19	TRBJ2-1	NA	TGTGCCAGTAGTAGCCGGGGGTCCCGGGGGGGAGGCGAGCAGTTCTTC	CASSSRGSRGGGEQFF
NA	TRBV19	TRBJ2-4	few	TGTGCCAGTAGTATCTTGGAAGGGGTAGCCAAAAACATTCAGTACTTC	CASSILEGVAKNIQYF
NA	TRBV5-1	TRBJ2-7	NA	TGCGCCAGCAGCTTAAACAGGCCCCAAGGTGGCGAGCAGTACTTC	CASSLNRPQGGEQYF
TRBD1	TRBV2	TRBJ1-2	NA	TGTGCCAGCAGTCGCGGGACAGGGATTTATGGCTACACCTTC	CASSRGTGIYGYTF
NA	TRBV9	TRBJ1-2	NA	TGTGCCAGCAGCGCGGCCCATGGTAGGGGAAATGGCTACACCTTC	CASSAAHGRGNGYTF
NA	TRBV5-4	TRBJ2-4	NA	TGTGCCAGCAGCGCGGCAGGGATAGCCAAAAACATTCAGTACTTC	CASSAAGIAKNIQYF
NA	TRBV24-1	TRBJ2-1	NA	TGTGCCACCAGTTTCGGGGGTCTTCTCTCCTACAATGAGCAGTTCTTC	CATSFGGLLSYNEQFF
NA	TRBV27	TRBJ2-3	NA	TGTGCCAGCACCCCAGGGAGGAGGGCAGATACGCAGTATTTT	CASTPGRRADTQYF
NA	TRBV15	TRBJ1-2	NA	TGTGCCACCAGCAAACGAGGGGGGGAAGCTAACTATGGCTACACCTTC	CATSKRGGEANYGYTF
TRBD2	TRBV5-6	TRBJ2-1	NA	TGTGCCAGCAGCTTGTATACTAGCGGGGATTACAATGAGCAGTTCTTC	CASSLYTSGDYNEQFF
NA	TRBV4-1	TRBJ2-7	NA	TGCGCCAGCAGCCGGGGGGAAGCCTACGAGCAGTACTTC	CASSRGEAYEQYF
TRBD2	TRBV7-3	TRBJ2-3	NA	TGTGCCAGCAGCTTGGGACTAGCGGGACTGGGTAGCACAGATACGCAGTATTTT	CASSLGLAGLGSTDTQYF
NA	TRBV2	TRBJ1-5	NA	TGTGCCAGCAGTGAAGCGCTTCGGGGCAATCAGCCCCAGCATTTT	CASSEALRGNQPQHF
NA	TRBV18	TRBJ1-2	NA	TGTGCCGGATCTACTTCCGGGAGCTATGGCTACACCTTC	CAGSTSGSYGYTF
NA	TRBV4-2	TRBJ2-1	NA	TGTGCCAGCAGCCAAGATCGTAATGAGCAGTTCTTC	CASSQDRNEQFF
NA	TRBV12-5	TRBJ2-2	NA	TGTGCTAGTGGCTGGACAACGGGACTGAACACCGGGGAGCTGTTTTTT	CASGWTTGLNTGELFF
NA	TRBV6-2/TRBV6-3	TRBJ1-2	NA	TGTGCCAGCAGTTACTCGCAGACAGAATGGGACTATGGCTACACCTTC	CASSYSQTEWDYGYTF
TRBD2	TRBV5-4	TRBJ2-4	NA	TGTGCCAGCAGCTCCGGGAGGGAAAACATTCAGTACTTC	CASSSGRENIQYF
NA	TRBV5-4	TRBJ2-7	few	TGTGCCAGCAGCCCACAGGGAAAAGCCTACGAGCAGTACTTC	CASSPQGKAYEQYF
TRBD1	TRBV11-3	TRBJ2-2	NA	TGTGCCAGCAGCCCCAGGACAGGGACGAACACCGGGGAGCTGTTTTTT	CASSPRTGTNTGELFF
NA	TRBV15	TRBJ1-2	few	TGTGCCACCAGCCCGGCGGGAACACCAGCTAACTATGGCTACACCTTC	CATSPAGTPANYGYTF
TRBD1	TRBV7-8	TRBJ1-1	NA	TGTGCCAGCAGCTTTAGACAGGGTGAAGCTTTCTTT	CASSFRQGEAFF
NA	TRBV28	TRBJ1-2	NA	TGTGCCAGCATCCATGGACCCGGCGGGGGTGGCTACACCTTC	CASIHGPGGGGYTF
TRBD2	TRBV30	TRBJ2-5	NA	TGTGCCTGGAGTGTAGGCGGGAGTGTTGAGACCCAGTACTTC	CAWSVGGSVETQYF
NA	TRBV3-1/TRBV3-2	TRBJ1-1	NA	TGTGCCAGCAGCCGGATCAGGCGTCAACGCACTGAAGCTTTCTTT	CASSRIRRQRTEAFF
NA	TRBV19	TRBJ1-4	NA	TGTGCCAGTAGTATAGGACAGGCAACTAATGAAAAACTGTTTTTT	CASSIGQATNEKLFF
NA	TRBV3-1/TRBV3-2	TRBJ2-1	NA	TGTGCCAGCAGCCAGCTAGTTCAATCCGGCAATGAGCAGTTCTTC	CASSQLVQSGNEQFF
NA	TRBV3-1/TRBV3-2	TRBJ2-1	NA	TGTGCCAGCAGCCATAACTGGCGGACAGTGGACTGGAATGAGCAGTTCTTC	CASSHNWRTVDWNEQFF
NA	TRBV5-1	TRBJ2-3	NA	TGCGCCAGCAGCTTGTGGGGGGGCGCGAATACGCAGTATTTT	CASSLWGGANTQYF
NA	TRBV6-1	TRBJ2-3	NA	TGTGCCAGCAGTGAACGCGGGGGCACAGATACGCAGTATTTT	CASSERGGTDTQYF
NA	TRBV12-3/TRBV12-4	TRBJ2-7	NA	TGTGCCAGCAGTGAGGTAGGCGAGCAGTACTTC	CASSEVGEQYF
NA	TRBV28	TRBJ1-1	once	TGTGCCACACTTAGCGTCTCTTCCGGGATGAACACTGAAGCTTTCTTT	CATLSVSSGMNTEAFF
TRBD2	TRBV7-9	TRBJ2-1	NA	TGTGCCAGCAGCTTACCCTTCAGACTAGCGGGGGGCCAAAATGAGCAGTTCTTC	CASSLPFRLAGGQNEQFF
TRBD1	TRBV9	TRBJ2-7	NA	TGTGCCAGCAGCCCATCAGGGGGTCTAGGGTACGAGCAGTACTTC	CASSPSGGLGYEQYF
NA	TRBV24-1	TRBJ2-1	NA	TGTGCCACCTCTAGCGCCATATCCTACAATGAGCAGTTCTTC	CATSSAISYNEQFF
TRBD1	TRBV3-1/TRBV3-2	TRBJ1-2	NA	TGTGCCAGCAGCCCCGAGGGACAGGGGTACTATGGCTACACCTTC	CASSPEGQGYYGYTF
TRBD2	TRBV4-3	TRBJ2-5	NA	TGCGCCAGCAGCCAAGATTTACTAGCGGGACCATTGGAGACCCAGTACTTC	CASSQDLLAGPLETQYF